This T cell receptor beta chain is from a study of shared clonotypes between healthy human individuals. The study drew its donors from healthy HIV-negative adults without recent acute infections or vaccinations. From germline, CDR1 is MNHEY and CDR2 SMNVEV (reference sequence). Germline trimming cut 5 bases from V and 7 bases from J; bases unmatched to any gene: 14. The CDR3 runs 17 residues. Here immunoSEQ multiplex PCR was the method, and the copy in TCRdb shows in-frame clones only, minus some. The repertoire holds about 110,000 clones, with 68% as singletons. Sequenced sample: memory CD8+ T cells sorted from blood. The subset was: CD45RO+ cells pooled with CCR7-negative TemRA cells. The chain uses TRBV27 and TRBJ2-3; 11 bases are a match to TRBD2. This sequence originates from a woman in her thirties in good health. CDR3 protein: CASSPPRLAGPPNTQYF. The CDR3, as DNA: TGTGCCAGCAGTCCCCCCCGACTAGCGGGGCCCCCGAATACGCAGTATTTT.